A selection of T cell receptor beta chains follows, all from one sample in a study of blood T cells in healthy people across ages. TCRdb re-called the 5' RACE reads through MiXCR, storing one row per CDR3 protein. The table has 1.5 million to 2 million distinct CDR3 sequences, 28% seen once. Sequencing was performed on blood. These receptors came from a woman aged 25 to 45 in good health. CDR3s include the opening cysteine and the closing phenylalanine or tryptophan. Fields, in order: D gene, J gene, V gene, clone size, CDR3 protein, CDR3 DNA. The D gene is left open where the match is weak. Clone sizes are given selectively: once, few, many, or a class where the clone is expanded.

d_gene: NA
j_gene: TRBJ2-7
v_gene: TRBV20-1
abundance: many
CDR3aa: CSARLTGSTYEQYF
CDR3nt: TGCAGTGCTAGATTGACCGGGTCTACCTACGAGCAGTACTTC

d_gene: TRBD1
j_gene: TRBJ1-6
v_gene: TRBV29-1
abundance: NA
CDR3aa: CSVRQGSNSPLHF
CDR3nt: TGCAGCGTTCGACAGGGAAGTAATTCACCCCTCCACTTT

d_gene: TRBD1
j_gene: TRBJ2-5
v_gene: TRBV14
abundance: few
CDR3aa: CASSQARGRGETQYF
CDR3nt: TGTGCCAGCAGCCAAGCCAGGGGGCGTGGGGAGACCCAGTACTTC

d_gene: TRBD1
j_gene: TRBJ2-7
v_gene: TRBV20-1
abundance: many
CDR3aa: CSVGTDSYEQYF
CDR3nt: TGCAGTGTAGGGACAGACTCCTACGAGCAGTACTTC

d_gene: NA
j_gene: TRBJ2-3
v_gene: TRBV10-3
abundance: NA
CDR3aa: CAIGVGQPSTDTQYF
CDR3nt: TGTGCCATCGGTGTCGGTCAGCCTAGCACAGATACGCAGTATTTT

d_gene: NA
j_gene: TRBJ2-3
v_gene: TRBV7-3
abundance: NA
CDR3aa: CASSLTRSTDTQYF
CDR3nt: TGTGCCAGCAGCTTGACCAGGAGCACAGATACGCAGTATTTT

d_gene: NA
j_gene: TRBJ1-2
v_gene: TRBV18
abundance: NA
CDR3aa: CANSPQGRTSNNYGYTF
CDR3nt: TGTGCCAACTCACCACAGGGACGGACCTCAAATAACTATGGCTACACCTTC

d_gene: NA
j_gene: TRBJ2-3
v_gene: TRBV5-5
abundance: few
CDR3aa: CASSRGARAGTDTQYF
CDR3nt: TGTGCCAGCAGCCGCGGGGCTCGTGCGGGGACAGATACGCAGTATTTT

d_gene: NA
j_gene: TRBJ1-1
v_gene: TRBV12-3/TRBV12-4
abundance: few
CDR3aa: CASARGGEAFF
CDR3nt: TGTGCCAGCGCCCGCGGGGGAGAAGCTTTCTTT

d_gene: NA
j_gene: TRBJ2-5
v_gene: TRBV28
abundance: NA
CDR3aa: CATYGGTAETQYF
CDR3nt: TGTGCCACCTATGGCGGGACAGCGGAGACCCAGTACTTC

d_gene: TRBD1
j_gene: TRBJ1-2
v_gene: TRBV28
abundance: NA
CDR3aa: CASSLSRGTGARYGYTF
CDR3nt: TGTGCCAGCAGTTTATCTCGGGGGACAGGGGCGAGGTATGGCTACACCTTC

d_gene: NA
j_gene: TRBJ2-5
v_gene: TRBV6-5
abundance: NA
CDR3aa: CASSYSTLGIQYF
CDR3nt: TGTGCCAGCAGTTACTCGACGTTGGGGATCCAGTACTTC

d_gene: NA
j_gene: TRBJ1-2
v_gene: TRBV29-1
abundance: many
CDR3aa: CSVRGNYGYTF
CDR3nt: TGCAGCGTTCGGGGGAACTATGGCTACACCTTC

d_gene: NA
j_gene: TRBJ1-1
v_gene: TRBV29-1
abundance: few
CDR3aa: CSVEEGPGLTEAFF
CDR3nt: TGCAGCGTTGAAGAAGGTCCGGGTCTCACTGAAGCTTTCTTT

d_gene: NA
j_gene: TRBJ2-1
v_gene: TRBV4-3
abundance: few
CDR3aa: CASSQESPSGSYNEQFF
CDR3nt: TGCGCCAGCAGCCAAGAATCACCATCGGGGTCCTACAATGAGCAGTTCTTC